This TCR beta chain was observed in a study of technical replicates of blood from several donors. Libraries were prepared by immunoSEQ multiplex PCR; TCRdb keeps only in-frame clonotypes and omits some of them. The data hold under 110,000 clones, with over 90% observed a single time. The J segment lost 4 bases and the V segment lost 6 bases, leaving 14 bases of the junction unmatched. The germline CDR1 and CDR2 sequences are SGHRS and YFSETQ. The CDR3 length is 17 residues. The specimen sequenced was T cells isolated from PBMCs. The sequence came from a human donor in good health. The rearrangement uses TRBV5-1 and TRBJ2-1, with 9 bases fitting TRBD1. CDR3 region: CASIKGDRVQLYNEQFF. CDR3 sequence (DNA): TGCGCCAGCATCAAGGGGGACAGGGTCCAGCTTTACAATGAGCAGTTCTTC.